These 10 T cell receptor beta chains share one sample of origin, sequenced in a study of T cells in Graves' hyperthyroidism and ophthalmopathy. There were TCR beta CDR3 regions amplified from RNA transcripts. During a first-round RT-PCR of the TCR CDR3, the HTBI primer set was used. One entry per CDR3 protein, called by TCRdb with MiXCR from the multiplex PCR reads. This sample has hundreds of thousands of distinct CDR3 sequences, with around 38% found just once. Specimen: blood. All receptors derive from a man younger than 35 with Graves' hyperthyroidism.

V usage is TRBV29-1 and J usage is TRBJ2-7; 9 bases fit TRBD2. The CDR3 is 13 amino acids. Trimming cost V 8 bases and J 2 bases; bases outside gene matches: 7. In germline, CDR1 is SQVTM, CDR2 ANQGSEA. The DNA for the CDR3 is TGCAGCCAAGCGGGAGGAAGAGCCTACGAGCAGTACTTC. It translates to CSQAGGRAYEQYF.

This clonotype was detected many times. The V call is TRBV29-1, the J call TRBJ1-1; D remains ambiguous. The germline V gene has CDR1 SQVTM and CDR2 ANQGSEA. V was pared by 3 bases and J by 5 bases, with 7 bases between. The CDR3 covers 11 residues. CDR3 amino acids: CSVELPTEAFF. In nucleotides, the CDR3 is TGCAGCGTTGAGTTGCCTACTGAAGCTTTCTTT.

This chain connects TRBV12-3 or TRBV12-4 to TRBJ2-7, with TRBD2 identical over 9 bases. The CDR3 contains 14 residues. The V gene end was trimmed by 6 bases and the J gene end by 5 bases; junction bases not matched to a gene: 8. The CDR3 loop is CASRPSGTVNEQYF. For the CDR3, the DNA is TGTGCCAGCAGGCCTAGCGGGACCGTCAACGAGCAGTACTTC.

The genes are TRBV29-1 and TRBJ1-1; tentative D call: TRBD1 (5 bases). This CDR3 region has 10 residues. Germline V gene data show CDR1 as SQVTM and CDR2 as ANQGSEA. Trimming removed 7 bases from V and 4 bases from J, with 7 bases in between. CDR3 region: CSGDFTEAFF. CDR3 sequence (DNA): TGCAGCGGGGACTTCACTGAAGCTTTCTTT. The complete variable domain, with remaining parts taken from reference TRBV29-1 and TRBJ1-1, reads SAVISQKPSRDICQRGTSLTIQCQVDSQVTMMFWYRQQPGQSLTLIATANQGSEATYESGFVIDKFPISRPNLTFSTLTVSNMSPEDSSIYLCSGDFTEAFFGQGTRLTVV.

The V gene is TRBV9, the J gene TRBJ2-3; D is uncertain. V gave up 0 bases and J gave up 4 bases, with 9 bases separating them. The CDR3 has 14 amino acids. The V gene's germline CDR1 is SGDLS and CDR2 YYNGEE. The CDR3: CASSVALAADTQYF. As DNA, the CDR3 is TGTGCCAGCAGCGTAGCACTGGCCGCAGATACGCAGTATTTT. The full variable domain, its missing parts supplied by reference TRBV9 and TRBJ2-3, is DSGVTQTPKHLITATGQRVTLRCSPRSGDLSVYWYQQSLDQGLQFLIQYYNGEERAKGNILERFSAQQFPDLHSELNLSSLELGDSALYFCASSVALAADTQYFGPGTRLTVL.

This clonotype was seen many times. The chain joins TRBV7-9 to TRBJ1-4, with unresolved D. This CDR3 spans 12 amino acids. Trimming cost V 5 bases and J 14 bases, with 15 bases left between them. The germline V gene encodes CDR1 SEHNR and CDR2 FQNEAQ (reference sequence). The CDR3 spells CASSAPGSSLFF. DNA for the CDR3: TGTGCCAGCAGCGCACCGGGATCCTCTCTGTTTTTT.

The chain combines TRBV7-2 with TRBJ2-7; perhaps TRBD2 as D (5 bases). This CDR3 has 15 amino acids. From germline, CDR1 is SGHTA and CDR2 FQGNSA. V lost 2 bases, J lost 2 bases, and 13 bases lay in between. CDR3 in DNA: TGTGCCAGCAGCTTATTTGAGCGGCGACCCTACGAGCAGTACTTC. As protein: CASSLFERRPYEQYF.

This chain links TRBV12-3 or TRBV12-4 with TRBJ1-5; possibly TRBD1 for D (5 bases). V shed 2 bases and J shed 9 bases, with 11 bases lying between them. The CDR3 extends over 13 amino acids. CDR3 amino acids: CASSLRGRGPQHF. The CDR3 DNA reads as TGTGCCAGCAGTTTAAGGGGTCGAGGGCCCCAGCATTTT.

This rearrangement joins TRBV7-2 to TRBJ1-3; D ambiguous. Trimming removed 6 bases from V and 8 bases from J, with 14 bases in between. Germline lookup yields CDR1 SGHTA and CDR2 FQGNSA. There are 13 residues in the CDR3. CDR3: CASSQTPGDTIYF. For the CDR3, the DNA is TGTGCCAGCAGTCAAACACCGGGAGACACCATATATTTT.

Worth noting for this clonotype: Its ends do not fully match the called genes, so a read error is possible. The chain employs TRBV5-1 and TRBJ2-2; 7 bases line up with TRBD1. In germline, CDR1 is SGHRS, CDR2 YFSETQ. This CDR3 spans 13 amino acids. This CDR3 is CVSSNRGSGELFF. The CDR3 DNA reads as TGCGTCAGCAGCAACAGGGGAAGCGGGGAGCTGTTTTTT.